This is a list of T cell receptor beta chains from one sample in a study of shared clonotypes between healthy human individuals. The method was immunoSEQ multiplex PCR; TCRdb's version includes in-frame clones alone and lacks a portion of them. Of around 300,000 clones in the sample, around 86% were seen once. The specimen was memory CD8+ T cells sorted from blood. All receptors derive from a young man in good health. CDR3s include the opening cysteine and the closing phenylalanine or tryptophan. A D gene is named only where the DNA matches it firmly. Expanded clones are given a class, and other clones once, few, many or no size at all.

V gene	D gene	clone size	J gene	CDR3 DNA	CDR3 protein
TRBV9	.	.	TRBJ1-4	TGTGCCAGCAGCGTAGGAGGGAAAATTAATGAAAAACTGTTTTTT	CASSVGGKINEKLFF
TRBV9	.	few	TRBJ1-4	TGTGCCAGCGGGGGGCCTACAACTAATGAAAAACTGTTTTTT	CASGGPTTNEKLFF
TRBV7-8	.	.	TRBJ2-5	TGTGCCAGCAGTTTTAACAGGGACCAAGAGACCCAGTACTTC	CASSFNRDQETQYF
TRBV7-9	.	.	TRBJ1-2	TGTGCCAGCAGCCCCCAAGGGGGAGGGAGCTATGGCTACACCTTC	CASSPQGGGSYGYTF
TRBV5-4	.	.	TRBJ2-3	TGTGCCAGCAGCTTGGGCAGCACAGATACGCAGTATTTT	CASSLGSTDTQYF
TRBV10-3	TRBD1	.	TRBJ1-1	TGTGCCATCGAGGCCACAGGGGGCACTGAAGCTTTCTTT	CAIEATGGTEAFF
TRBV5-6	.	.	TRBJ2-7	TGTGCCAGCAGCTTAGAGGGTGGGCTGAGGACAGAATCCTACGAGCAGTACTTC	CASSLEGGLRTESYEQYF
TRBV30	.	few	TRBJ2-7	TGTGCCTGGAAAGACGGATCGCTGTCCTACGAGCAGTACTTC	CAWKDGSLSYEQYF
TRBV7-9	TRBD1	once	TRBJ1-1	TGTGCCAGCAGCCCGACAGGGGGTGCTGAAGCTTTCTTT	CASSPTGGAEAFF
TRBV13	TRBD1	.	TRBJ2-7	TGTGCCAGCTTGCGGCAGGGGGCGCTGTACGAGCAGTACTTC	CASLRQGALYEQYF
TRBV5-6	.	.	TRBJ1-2	TGTGCCAGCAGCTTGTCCCCGGACGACTATGGCTACACCTTC	CASSLSPDDYGYTF
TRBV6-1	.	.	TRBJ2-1	TGTGCCAGCAGTGAAGCATCCTCTCTTATCCACTCCCAGTTCTTC	CASSEASSLIHSQFF
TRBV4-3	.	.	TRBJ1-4	TGCGCCAGCAGCCAAGGGTTGTACGTCGAGGGGCAGGAAAAACTGTTTTTT	CASSQGLYVEGQEKLFF
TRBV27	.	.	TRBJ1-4	TGTGCCAGCAGTTGGTTCAGGGGCGGTGAAAAACTGTTTTTT	CASSWFRGGEKLFF
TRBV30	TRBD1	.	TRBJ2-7	TGTGCCTGGAGCCGGACAGGATCTTCCGAGCAGTACTTC	CAWSRTGSSEQYF
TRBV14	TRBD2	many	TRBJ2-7	TGTGCCAGCAGCCAGGGTTGGGGACTAGCACTTCCGGACGAGCAGTACTTC	CASSQGWGLALPDEQYF
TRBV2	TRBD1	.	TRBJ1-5	TGTGCCAGCAGGGGGAGGACAGGGGTAAGGGGCAATCAGCCCCAGCATTTT	CASRGRTGVRGNQPQHF
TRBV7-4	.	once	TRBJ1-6	TGTGCCAGCAGCTTAGATGTTGGACGGCACAACCCCCTCCACTTT	CASSLDVGRHNPLHF
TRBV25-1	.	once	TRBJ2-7	TGTGCCAGCAGTGGTCAAGGGTCCCCTTCCTACGAGCAGTACTTC	CASSGQGSPSYEQYF
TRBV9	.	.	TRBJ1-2	TGTGCCAGCAGCGTAGGGCAGAGCTATGGCTACACCTTC	CASSVGQSYGYTF
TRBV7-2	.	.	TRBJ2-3	TGTGCCAGCAGCTTATCATCGCGAGGGAGCACAGATACGCAGTATTTT	CASSLSSRGSTDTQYF
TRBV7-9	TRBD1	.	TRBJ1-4	TGTGCCAGCAGCTCGACAGGGGGCGATGAAAAACTGTTTTTT	CASSSTGGDEKLFF
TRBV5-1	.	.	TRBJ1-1	TGCGCCAGCGGACTCCGAGATCGGGGGGACACTGAAGCTTTCTTT	CASGLRDRGDTEAFF
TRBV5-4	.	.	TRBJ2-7	TGTGCCAGCAGCTTGATGGGTATGACCTACGAGCAGTACTTC	CASSLMGMTYEQYF
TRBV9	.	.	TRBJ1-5	TGTGCCAGCAGCCCTACAGGGAATCAGCCCCAGCATTTT	CASSPTGNQPQHF
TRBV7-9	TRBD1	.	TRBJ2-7	TGTGCCAGCAGCCTCGGGACAGGGTTCTACGAGCAGTACTTC	CASSLGTGFYEQYF
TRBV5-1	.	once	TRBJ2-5	TGCGCCAGCAGCTTGGGACAGCAAGAGACCCAGTACTTC	CASSLGQQETQYF
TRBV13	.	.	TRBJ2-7	TGTGCCAGCAGCTTATTAGGGGCGGGGGAGCAGTACTTC	CASSLLGAGEQYF
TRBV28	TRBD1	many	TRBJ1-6	TGTGCCAGCAGTTCCCCCCTCGGACAGGGAAGTCCTCGATCACCCCTCCACTTT	CASSSPLGQGSPRSPLHF
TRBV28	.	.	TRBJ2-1	TGTGCCAGCAGTTTATCCTCCTACAATGAGCAGTTCTTC	CASSLSSYNEQFF
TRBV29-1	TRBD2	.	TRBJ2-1	TGCAGCGTCAGACTAGCGGGAGGGCAGGAGAGCTCCTACAATGAGCAGTTCTTC	CSVRLAGGQESSYNEQFF
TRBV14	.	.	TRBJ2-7	TGTGCCAGCAGCCACCATAGACCCTTACACCGCTCCTACGAGCAGTACTTC	CASSHHRPLHRSYEQYF
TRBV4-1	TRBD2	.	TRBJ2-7	TGCGCCAGCAGCTTTGGGACTAGCGGGACCTACGAGCAGTACTTC	CASSFGTSGTYEQYF
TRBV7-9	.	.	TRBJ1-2	TGTGCCAGCAGCTTAGAAAGGGGATATGGCTACACCTTC	CASSLERGYGYTF
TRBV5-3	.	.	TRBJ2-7	TGTGCCAGAATCCTTGAGACACAGGGAGGCGAGCAGTACTTC	CARILETQGGEQYF
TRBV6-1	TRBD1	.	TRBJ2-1	TGTGCCAGCAGTGAAAGGGACAGTCGACGTTCGCGCGCTAGCCTTATCTACAATGAGCAGTTCTTC	CASSERDSRRSRASLIYNEQFF
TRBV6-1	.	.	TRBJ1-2	TGTGCCGCGAGGGATTCCCTCTACACCTTC	CAARDSLYTF
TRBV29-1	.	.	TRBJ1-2	TGCAGCGTTGAATCAAATGGCTACACCTTC	CSVESNGYTF
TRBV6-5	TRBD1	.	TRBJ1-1	TGTGCCAGCAGTTACAGGACAGGGAACACTGAAGCTTTCTTT	CASSYRTGNTEAFF
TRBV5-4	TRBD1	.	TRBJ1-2	TGTGCCAGCAGTAGCGGGACAGCGGTATCGGGAGCTAACTATGGCTACACCTTC	CASSSGTAVSGANYGYTF
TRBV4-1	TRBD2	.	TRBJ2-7	TGCGCCAGCAGCCAAGGCAGAAGTCTAGCGGCCTCCTACGAGCAGTACTTC	CASSQGRSLAASYEQYF
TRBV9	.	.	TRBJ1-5	TGTGCCAGCAGCGTAGCAGGAGATAATCAGCCCCAGCATTTT	CASSVAGDNQPQHF
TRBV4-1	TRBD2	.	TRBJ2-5	TGCGCCAGCAGCCAAGTGCGGGGGGAGACCCAGTACTTC	CASSQVRGETQYF
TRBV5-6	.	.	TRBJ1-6	TGTGCCAGCAGCTTCGCACCGAACGGTTCACCCCTCCACTTT	CASSFAPNGSPLHF
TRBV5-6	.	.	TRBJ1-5	TGTGCCAGCAGCCGACAGCTAGATCAGCCCCAGCATTTT	CASSRQLDQPQHF
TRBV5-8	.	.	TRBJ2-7	TGTGCCAGCAATTTCGGGATGGACGAACAGCAGTACTTC	CASNFGMDEQQYF
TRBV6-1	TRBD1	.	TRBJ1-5	TGTGCCAGCAGTGAGAAGGGGGCGGGCAATCAGCCCCAGCATTTT	CASSEKGAGNQPQHF